This TCR beta chain appears in the sequencing data of a study of human T cells and chemical hapten exposure. Background on the study: For the roughly 25-week duration of the study, patients were given weekly doses of diphenylcyclopropenone on the scalp. Study outcomes and limitations: With regard to DPC sensitization, TCRs above 1 in 1000 frequency did not change. Against controls, expanded TCRs gave rise to significantly more large CDR3 similarity clusters.

Documented time point: pre-sensitization, week 0. Treatment denoted: therapeutic diphenylcyclopropenone sensitization with weekly scalp DPC. Trimming at V came to 0 bases and at J to 6 bases, leaving 10 bases not matched to a gene. CDR1 and CDR2 from the germline V gene are MNHEY and SVGAGI. The CDR3 is made up of 16 amino acids. This clonotype was observed a handful of times. No antigen is known for it. TCRdb re-called the RACE reads through MiXCR, storing one row per CDR3 protein. The sample has a few hundred thousand distinct CDR3 sequences; 5.5% are singletons. The chain couples TRBV6-5 to TRBJ2-7; 8 nucleotides match TRBD2. The sample was whole blood, taken in connection with sensitization to the hapten diphenylcyclopropenone (DPC). The sequence came from a woman between 18 and 29 years old with alopecia areata. Some clones in this sample may be carry-over from other donors' samples. CDR3 in amino acids: CASSYSNAGLGGEQYF. DNA of the CDR3: TGTGCCAGCAGTTACTCGAACGCGGGACTAGGCGGCGAGCAGTACTTC.